This T cell receptor beta chain came from a study of T-cell memory formation after mild COVID-19 (dated by TCRdb to about 2021). Regarding the study in general: Most TCR sequence clusters were specific to one of the two donors. Two young, previously healthy adult volunteers, one female and one male, were included in the cohort. T-cell clones expanding and contracting after mild COVID-19 in a couple of donors were tracked by longitudinal TCRalpha and TCRbeta repertoire sequencing.

PBMCs were isolated by Ficoll-Paque density gradient centrifugation. The full study reports these points: Contracting CD4+ clones turned up mainly in the CM and EM memory subsets, whereas EMRA was where CD8+ clones were enriched. SARS-CoV-2 specificity of the second-wave clones peaking on day 37 was not confirmed. Some responding clones were found in pre-infection memory, which suggests that pre-existing cross-reactive memory T cells took part in the SARS-CoV-2 response. From day 15 to 85, contracting clones showed balanced CD4/CD8 phenotypes, whereas a second wave of clones that expanded from day 15 to 37 leaned towards CD4+. Only a couple of mild cases were covered in the study, and larger cohorts including severe cases with pre-infection samples were considered necessary.

This clonotype has only a few counts. Its antigen is still unknown. Per-nucleotide qualities are absent, and no much larger clonotype sits a single base away. Inclusive of the bounding cysteine and phenylalanine, the CDR3 is 14 residues long. Here the CDR3 DNA is all that survives: 42 bases in frame from base 1. The junction carries 12 bases between V and J, which are trimmed by 3 bases and 7 bases respectively. CDR1 and CDR2 are read off the germline V gene as LGHNT and FRNRAP. The reads were generated on an Illumina NovaSeq 6000. cDNA libraries for TCRalpha and TCRbeta were prepared by 5'RACE using constant-segment primers, with sample barcodes and unique molecular identifiers added. RNA was extracted from every sample with Trizol reagent. Libraries were amplified in two PCR steps, with a second sample barcode and Illumina TruSeq adapters added in the second step. Libraries were sequenced on an Illumina NovaSeq with 2 x 150 bp paired-end reads. On the authors' methods: Reads were demultiplexed and collapsed into UMI-guided consensus sequences with migec v1.2.7. With mixcr v2.1.11, UMI consensuses were aligned to TRA and TRB V and J templates and assembled into clonotypes. Clonotypes were classified as expanded or contracted when called significant by both edgeR and NoisET, with noise models trained on biological replicates. edgeR calls used a false discovery rate-adjusted p below 0.01 and a log2 fold-change threshold of 1. As an exploratory analysis of dynamics, max-normalized trajectories of the 1000 most abundant clonotypes were examined by PCA with hierarchical clustering. The CD4 or CD8 phenotype of responding clones was assigned using the separately sequenced CD4+ and CD8+ repertoires. In TCRdb, the public reads were trimmed at Q25 with fastp and aligned with MiXCR, with productive beta chains retained. For every CDR3 protein sequence, its rows merge into one entry that carries the most common genes and DNA. The V and J calls shown here were made by TCRdb, not taken from the authors' results. The sample profile shows 200,000 to 250,000 distinct CDR3 sequences; around 25% of them were found once. The ten largest clones represent about 10% of the sample.

This clonotype originated in an adult woman who had mild COVID-19 (a few samples of this study predate the infection). The sample titles of this study are shuffled in the database, so cell type and time point are left out; the donor was told from shared clones. Rearrangement joined TRBV12-5 to TRBJ1-4; the D gene is perhaps TRBD1, on 5 matching bases. What was sequenced was PBMCs or a T cell subset sorted from them (not recorded which). Here the CDR3 is given as CASGLRDGGEKLFF. In nucleotide form, the sequence is TGTGCTAGTGGTTTAAGGGACGGTGGTGAAAAACTGTTTTTT.